These T cell receptor beta chains were read from a single sample in a study of blood T cells in healthy people across ages. TCRdb fed the 5' RACE reads into MiXCR, producing one record per CDR3 protein. Of fewer than 1,000,000 distinct CDR3 sequences in the sample, under 55% are singletons; the top ten hold roughly 18%. The specimen was blood. The source of these receptors is a man between 60 and 75 years old in good health. Both conserved end residues are part of each CDR3. D genes are given only for firm matches. Size is omitted from some rows. Given values are once, few, many or a class for expanded clones.

j_call,d_call,clone_size,v_call,cdr3_aa
TRBJ2-1,TRBD2,few,TRBV5-4,CASSLRAGGISDEQFF
TRBJ1-1,NA,NA,TRBV15,CATRRAGEAEAFF
TRBJ2-1,TRBD1,few,TRBV5-1,CASSENRGNEQFF
TRBJ1-5,NA,few,TRBV20-1,CSARLGNQPQHF
TRBJ2-5,NA,NA,TRBV4-1,CASSQGRQARPMETQYF
TRBJ2-1,NA,few,TRBV20-1,CSAGSNEQFF
TRBJ2-7,NA,few,TRBV20-1,CSASNWGQTYEQYF
TRBJ1-2,NA,once,TRBV6-6,CASSYGTGPTNYGYTF
TRBJ2-3,NA,few,TRBV6-5,CASRPTGQGTDTQYF
TRBJ2-3,NA,NA,TRBV5-1,CASSPGMSTDTQYF
TRBJ2-1,TRBD2,few,TRBV6-2/TRBV6-3,CASSGGGPGFF
TRBJ2-5,NA,NA,TRBV7-9,CASSLGASGIILETQYF
TRBJ2-7,TRBD2,NA,TRBV7-8,CASSRPERGGYEQYF
TRBJ2-7,NA,few,TRBV4-3,CASSQEGTRGYEQYF
TRBJ2-5,NA,NA,TRBV20-1,CSARGLAGETQYF
TRBJ2-1,NA,NA,TRBV25-1,CASSAGDKPNNVQFF
TRBJ1-4,NA,NA,TRBV2,CASSSTVEKLFF
TRBJ2-3,TRBD2,NA,TRBV7-9,CASSSPFSGGESDTQYF
TRBJ1-1,NA,NA,TRBV3-1,CASSQAVGKTEAFF
TRBJ2-7,NA,few,TRBV29-1,CSVQNYEQYF
TRBJ1-4,TRBD1,NA,TRBV6-2/TRBV6-3,CTSSRRDSKKLFF
TRBJ2-1,NA,few,TRBV4-3,CASSQGDSDSYNEQFF
TRBJ2-5,NA,few,TRBV9,CASSAGDQETQYF
TRBJ1-1,NA,NA,TRBV15,CATSRPEDTEAFF
TRBJ2-5,TRBD2,NA,TRBV5-1,CASSTTGGPGETQYF
TRBJ1-2,NA,NA,TRBV20-1,CSARDLLGVLRDGYTF
TRBJ2-2,NA,NA,TRBV28,CASKPTDTGELFF
TRBJ2-1,NA,few,TRBV5-4,CASSFQPGPQFF
TRBJ1-4,NA,NA,TRBV6-1,CASRRAGEGEKLFF
TRBJ1-2,NA,NA,TRBV6-2/TRBV6-3,CASSRTRLGYTF
TRBJ2-5,TRBD1,NA,TRBV7-9,CASSVRDRGLFKETQYF
TRBJ1-2,TRBD1,NA,TRBV6-7,CASSYEDCRGRVGGYTF
TRBJ2-1,NA,NA,TRBV6-2/TRBV6-3,CASSPEDYPWGEQFF
TRBJ2-7,NA,few,TRBV4-3,CASSQEAWSYEQYF
TRBJ2-1,NA,NA,TRBV12-3/TRBV12-4,CANSEDRNEQFF
TRBJ1-1,TRBD1,once,TRBV11-1,CARSRTGGVWTEAFF
TRBJ1-2,NA,once,TRBV4-3,CASSQDRATFGYTF
NA,NA,NA,TRBV10-1,CASSGRADRYEQYF
TRBJ1-2,NA,NA,TRBV30,CAWSGYPSYGYTF
TRBJ2-4,NA,few,TRBV7-2,CASSLDSAKNIQYF
TRBJ1-2,NA,NA,TRBV20-1,CSASGGGGSYGYTF
NA,NA,NA,TRBV2,CASSVGQGSYNEQYF